This note documents a single TCR beta chain sequence. The data were obtained in a study of blood T cell repertoires in COVID-19. About the research overall: Sites in the United States, Italy and Spain provided acute and convalescent COVID-19 samples.

The CDR3 is made up of 16 amino acids. The trim removed 0 bases at V and 3 bases at J, leaving 6 bases unmatched. Germline CDR1 reads SGHRS; CDR2 reads YFSETQ. Sequencing used immunoSEQ multiplex PCR; TCRdb keeps in-frame clones, though not all of them. The data show some 200,000 clones, around 80% seen once. This TCR was recovered from a human donor in a cohort sampled during active COVID-19. Sequencing input: peripheral blood. The chain recombines TRBV5-1 with TRBJ2-1, with 7 positions matching TRBD2. The CDR3: CASSLASSGNYNEQFF. CDR3 nucleotide sequence: TGCGCCAGCAGCTTGGCCTCTAGCGGCAACTACAATGAGCAGTTCTTC.